Detailed here is one TCR beta chain. Its antigen is not identified. This sample is drawn from a study of neurological immune-mediated disorders. Findings and limits, study-wide: According to phylogenetic grouping, one related-CDR3 cluster, a possible signature, contained the repertoires of 18 of 34 multiple sclerosis patients.

In TCRdb, the 5' RACE reads were re-called with MiXCR into one record per CDR3 protein. This table has 45,000 to 65,000 distinct CDR3 sequences, around 4.2% appearing once. The germline V and J ends were trimmed by 4 bases and 3 bases, with 12 bases remaining between them. The length of the CDR3 is 14 residues. CDR1 and CDR2 (germline): LGHDT, YNNKEL (reference sequence). The receptor's source is a man aged 45 to 65 with multiple sclerosis. The sample was PBMCs. This chain uses TRBV3-1 with TRBJ1-1; no definite D call. This CDR3 reads CASSRLGPDTEAFF. DNA of the CDR3: TGTGCCAGCAGCCGCCTTGGGCCGGACACTGAAGCTTTCTTT.